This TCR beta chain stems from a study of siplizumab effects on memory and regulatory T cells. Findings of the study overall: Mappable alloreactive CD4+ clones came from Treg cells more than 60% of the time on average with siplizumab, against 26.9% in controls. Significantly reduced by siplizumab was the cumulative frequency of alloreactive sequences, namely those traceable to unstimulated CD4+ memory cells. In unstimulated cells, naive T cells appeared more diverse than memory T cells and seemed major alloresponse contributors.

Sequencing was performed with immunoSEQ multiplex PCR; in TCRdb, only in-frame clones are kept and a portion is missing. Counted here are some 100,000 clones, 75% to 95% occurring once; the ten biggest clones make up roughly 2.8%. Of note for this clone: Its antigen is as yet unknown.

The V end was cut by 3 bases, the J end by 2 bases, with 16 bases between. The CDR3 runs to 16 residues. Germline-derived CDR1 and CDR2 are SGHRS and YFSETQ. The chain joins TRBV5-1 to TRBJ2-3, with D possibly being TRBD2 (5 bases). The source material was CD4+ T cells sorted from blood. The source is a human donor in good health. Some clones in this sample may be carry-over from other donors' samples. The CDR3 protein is CASSWERNRNTDTQYF. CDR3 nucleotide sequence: TGCGCCAGCAGCTGGGAGAGGAACAGAAACACAGATACGCAGTATTTT.